Each of the 4 T cell receptor beta chains below was sequenced from the same sample in a study of breast tumors, draining lymph nodes, adjacent tissues. TCRdb independently ran MiXCR on the multiplex PCR reads; one entry per CDR3 protein. The data hold 150,000 to 250,000 distinct CDR3 sequences, with roughly 29% observed a single time. Breast cancer patients provided tissue from their axillary draining lymph nodes. Sequences were obtained from axillary lymph node tissue. The receptors were gathered from a female donor with breast cancer. Some clones in this sample may be carry-over from other donors' samples.

This clonotype was seen at least ten times. J is TRBJ1-5 and V is TRBV19; maybe TRBD1 (6 bases). CDR1 is LNHDA, CDR2 SQIVND, per germline (reference sequence). CDR3 length: 13 residues. With 3 bases removed from V and 7 bases from J, the gap between germline ends came to 10 bases. CDR3 nucleotide sequence: TGTGCCAGTAGTATTAACAGGGACCAGCCCCAGCATTTT. Its translation: CASSINRDQPQHF.

This clonotype was seen ten or more times. The chain joins TRBV28 to TRBJ2-5; the D gene is possibly TRBD2 (6 bases). V was clipped by 10 bases and J by 4 bases, with 16 bases between them. The germline gives CDR1 MDHEN, CDR2 SYDVKM. This CDR3 comprises 13 residues. CDR3 protein: CATVGRRGETQYF. In nucleotides, the CDR3 is TGTGCCACTGTGGGGCGGAGGGGAGAGACCCAGTACTTC.

The chain recombines TRBV10-3 with TRBJ1-1; D possibly corresponds to TRBD1 (5 bases). This CDR3 is built from 13 residues. V shed 6 bases and J shed 2 bases, with 10 bases lying between them. Germline CDR1 and CDR2: ENHRY and SYGVKD. CDR3: CAIRGTANTEAFF. The DNA of the CDR3 is TGTGCCATCAGAGGGACCGCTAACACTGAAGCTTTCTTT.

Concerning this clonotype itself: The junction and the germline gene differ at one end; a read error may be behind it. The genes are TRBV9 and TRBJ2-7, with D possibly TRBD2 on 6 matching bases. Germline V gene sequence: CDR1 SGDLS, CDR2 YYNGEE. The CDR3 runs to 16 residues. This CDR3 is CASSVGAGIGTYGQYF. The CDR3 DNA follows: TGCGCCAGCAGCGTAGGGGCGGGAATAGGGACGTACGGGCAGTACTTC.